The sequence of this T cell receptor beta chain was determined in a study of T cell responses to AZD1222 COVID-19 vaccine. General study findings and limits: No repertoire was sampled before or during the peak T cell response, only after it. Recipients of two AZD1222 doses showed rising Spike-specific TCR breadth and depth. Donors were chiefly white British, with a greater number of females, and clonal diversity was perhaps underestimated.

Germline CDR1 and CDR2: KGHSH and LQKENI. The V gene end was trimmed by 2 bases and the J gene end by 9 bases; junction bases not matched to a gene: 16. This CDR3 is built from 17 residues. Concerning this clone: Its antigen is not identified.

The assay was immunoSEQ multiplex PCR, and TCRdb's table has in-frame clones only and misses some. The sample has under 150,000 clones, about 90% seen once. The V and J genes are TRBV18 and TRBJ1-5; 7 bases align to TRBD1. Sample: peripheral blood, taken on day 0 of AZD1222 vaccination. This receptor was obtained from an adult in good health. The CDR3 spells CASSPWAIYRGSSPQHF. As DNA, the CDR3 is TGTGCCAGCTCACCATGGGCAATCTACAGGGGCAGTTCGCCCCAGCATTTT.